The 27 T cell receptor beta chains given below trace back to one sample, sequenced in a study of cytomegalovirus exposure and HLA in healthy donors. TCRdb keeps only in-frame clones here, not all; method: immunoSEQ multiplex PCR. In the table there are some 320,000 clones, approximately 90% of which are singletons. Sequencing was carried out using PBMCs. The receptors were sampled from a woman aged 25-40 years in good health and CMV-seropositive.

V and J are TRBV15 and TRBJ2-2; TRBD2 matches at 7 bases. The trim removed 3 bases at V and 3 bases at J, leaving 13 bases unmatched. Germline V gene sequence: CDR1 LNHNV, CDR2 YYDKDF (reference sequence). The CDR3 runs to 18 residues. CDR3 protein: CATSSLPGLEPDTGELFF. DNA for the CDR3: TGTGCCACCAGCAGCTTACCTGGACTAGAACCCGACACCGGGGAGCTGTTTTTT.

The V and J genes are TRBV6-5 and TRBJ2-7, with a tentative D call TRBD1 (6 bases). The CDR3 length is 14 residues. V lost 0 bases to trimming and J lost 2 bases, with 8 bases between them. Germline values: CDR1 MNHEY, CDR2 SVGAGI. CDR3 protein: CASSYSEGAYEQYF. In DNA, the CDR3 is TGTGCCAGCAGTTACTCAGAGGGGGCCTACGAGCAGTACTTC.

This chain uses TRBV4-1 with TRBJ2-7; D is unclear. V lost 1 base to trimming and J lost 7 bases, with 8 bases between them. CDR1 and CDR2 (germline): MGHRA, YSYEKL. The CDR3 has 12 amino acids. The CDR3 DNA reads TGCGCCAGCAGCCAAGGAACAAGGGAGCAGTACTTC. Translating it yields CASSQGTREQYF.

This clone turned up a few times. The CDR3 region has the DNA TGTGCCAGAATGCCAAGGGGCGAGCAGTACTTC. Protein: CARMPRGEQYF. The chain recombines TRBV27 with TRBJ2-7; weak D call: TRBD1 (5 bases). This CDR3 is 11 amino acids long. V shed 9 bases and J shed 6 bases, with 12 bases lying between them. Per germline, CDR1 MNHEY and CDR2 SMNVEV (reference sequence).

The table lists this clone with many counts. The chain links TRBV11-3 to TRBJ2-1; 11 bases align to TRBD1. CDR1 and CDR2 (germline): SGHNT, YENEEA. Trimming at V came to 2 bases and at J to 6 bases, leaving 3 bases not matched to a gene. The CDR3 has 15 amino acids. The CDR3 is CASSLRGTGGNEQFF. CDR3 coding DNA: TGTGCCAGCAGCTTAAGGGGGACAGGGGGCAATGAGCAGTTCTTC.

The chain couples TRBV15 to TRBJ2-7; TRBD2 might be the D (6 bases). Germline lookup yields CDR1 LNHNV and CDR2 YYDKDF (reference sequence). CDR3 length: 12 amino acids. V was trimmed by 5 bases and J by 4 bases, leaving 9 bases between them. CDR3 loop: CATSGGTYEQYF. CDR3 DNA: TGTGCCACCAGCGGGGGGACTTACGAGCAGTACTTC.

V is TRBV7-6 and J is TRBJ1-4, with 7 bases fitting TRBD1. From germline, CDR1 is SGHVS and CDR2 FNYEAQ. The CDR3 runs to 15 residues. Trimming removed 1 base from V and 10 bases from J; junction bases left unmatched: 9. The CDR3 is CASSLGGGLSGKLFF. DNA of the CDR3: TGTGCCAGCAGCTTAGGAGGGGGCTTGTCCGGAAAACTGTTTTTT.

The gene calls are TRBV28 and TRBJ1-2; maybe TRBD1 (5 bases). Trimming stripped 6 bases from V and 3 bases from J, with 8 bases between. Per the germline V gene, CDR1 is MDHEN and CDR2 is SYDVKM. The CDR3 covers 12 residues. The CDR3 DNA is TGTGCCAGCAGGGACACATACTATGGCTACACCTTC. It specifies CASRDTYYGYTF.

The chain links TRBV28 to TRBJ2-5, with 10 bases that match TRBD1. CDR1 and CDR2 from the germline V gene are MDHEN and SYDVKM. There are 18 residues in the CDR3. With V trimmed by 2 bases and J by 3 bases, 12 bases remained unmatched. CDR3 residues: CASSLVGLTGGLEETQYF. The CDR3 region has the DNA TGTGCCAGCAGTTTAGTAGGTTTGACAGGGGGCTTAGAAGAGACCCAGTACTTC.

J is TRBJ1-2 and V is TRBV6-5; D gene ambiguous. The V end was cut by 4 bases, the J end by 4 bases, with 7 bases between. CDR1 is MNHEY, CDR2 SVGAGI, per germline. CDR3 length: 12 residues. The CDR3 reads CASSSDIYGYTF. CDR3 nucleotide sequence: TGTGCCAGCAGTTCCGACATCTATGGCTACACCTTC.

This clone was detected a few times. V usage is TRBV4-3 and J usage is TRBJ2-1; tentatively, D is TRBD2 (6 bases). The CDR3 runs to 13 residues. Trimming took 1 base from V and 8 from J, leaving 9 bases between them. Germline V gene data show CDR1 as LGHNA and CDR2 as YSLEER. The CDR3 coding sequence is TGCGCCAGCAGCCAAGGGAGGGGCTATGAGCAGTTCTTC. The encoded protein is CASSQGRGYEQFF.

The chain combines TRBV6-1 with TRBJ2-7, with D tentatively TRBD1 (5 bases). With 2 bases removed from V and 7 bases from J, the gap between germline ends came to 18 bases. The germline V gene has CDR1 MNHNS and CDR2 SASEGT. The CDR3 spans 15 residues. This CDR3 is CASSEQAGLVGEQYF. The DNA for the CDR3 is TGTGCCAGCAGTGAACAGGCAGGGCTTGTAGGTGAGCAGTACTTC.

J is TRBJ2-3 and V is TRBV9; the match to TRBD2 covers 14 bases. Germline CDR1 is SGDLS and CDR2 is YYNGEE. V lost 0 bases and J lost 5; bases outside the gene matches: 8. This CDR3 region has 18 residues. The CDR3 is CASSVVSGTSGRRDTQYF. CDR3 nucleotide sequence: TGTGCCAGCAGCGTAGTCTCCGGGACTAGCGGGAGAAGAGATACGCAGTATTTT.

J is TRBJ1-3 and V is TRBV5-1; D is uncertain. V lost 0 bases and J 3 bases, leaving 10 bases between the germline ends. This CDR3 is built from 15 residues. Germline loops: CDR1 SGHRS, CDR2 YFSETQ. The CDR3: CASSLDFGLGNTIYF. The CDR3 DNA reads as TGCGCCAGCAGCTTGGATTTCGGACTTGGAAACACCATATATTTT.

The rearrangement links TRBV5-4 to TRBJ1-5, with TRBD1 matching 8 bases. V trimming: 3 bases; J trimming: 6 bases; junction bases outside the gene matches: 5. The CDR3 loop spans 14 amino acids. Germline assignment: CDR1 SGHNT and CDR2 YYREEE (reference sequence). CDR3: CASSSGGASQPQHF. CDR3 DNA sequence: TGTGCCAGCAGCTCAGGGGGCGCGAGTCAGCCCCAGCATTTT.

This rearrangement joins TRBV5-1 to TRBJ2-3; 9 bases are a match to TRBD1. CDR1 is SGHRS, CDR2 YFSETQ, per germline. The trim removed 7 bases at V and 0 bases at J, leaving 3 bases unmatched. The CDR3 loop spans 14 amino acids. This chain's CDR3 is CASAQGASTDTQYF. CDR3 DNA: TGCGCCAGCGCACAGGGGGCCAGCACAGATACGCAGTATTTT. The full variable domain, rest sourced from reference TRBV5-1 and TRBJ2-3, is KAGVTQTPRYLIKTRGQQVTLSCSPISGHRSVSWYQQTPGQGLQFLFEYFSETQRNKGNFPGRFSGRQFSNSRSEMNVSTLELGDSALYLCASAQGASTDTQYFGPGTRLTVL.

The chain employs TRBV5-4 and TRBJ1-1, with D tentatively TRBD1 (6 bases). The CDR3 is 15 residues long. The germline V gene has CDR1 SGHNT and CDR2 YYREEE (reference sequence). V lost 0 bases, J lost 3 bases, and 12 bases lay in between. This chain's CDR3 is CASSLVGAWDTEAFF. The CDR3, as DNA: TGTGCCAGCAGCTTGGTGGGGGCGTGGGACACTGAAGCTTTCTTT.

The V gene is TRBV11-2, the J gene TRBJ2-1; possible D gene TRBD2, 5 bases. Between the trimmed V and J ends, which lost 4 bases and 9 bases, there was a span of 10 bases. The CDR3 covers 12 residues. Germline V gene data show CDR1 as SGHAT and CDR2 as FQNNGV. As DNA, the CDR3 is TGTGCCAGCAGCTCGCTAGCAGTTGAGCAGTTCTTC. Its translation is CASSSLAVEQFF.

The DNA of the CDR3 is TGTGCCAGCAGCTTTGGGACATTCAATGAGCAGTTCTTC. It yields the protein CASSFGTFNEQFF. The genes are TRBV5-6 and TRBJ2-1; perhaps TRBD1 as D (6 bases). The CDR3 runs 13 residues. V shed 2 bases and J shed 6 bases, with 9 bases lying between them. The V gene's germline CDR1 is SGHDT and CDR2 YYEEEE.

V is TRBV28 and J is TRBJ1-1; 7 bases are shared with TRBD1. The V gene's germline CDR1 is MDHEN and CDR2 SYDVKM. The CDR3 runs to 17 residues. J lost 1 base, V lost 6 bases, and 14 bases had no gene match. The CDR3 loop is CASRDGGGPRGNTEAFF. The CDR3 DNA is TGTGCCAGCAGAGATGGAGGGGGCCCAAGGGGGAACACTGAAGCTTTCTTT. The complete variable domain, with remaining parts taken from reference TRBV28 and TRBJ1-1, reads DVKVTQSSRYLVKRTGEKVFLECVQDMDHENMFWYRQDPGLGLRLIYFSYDVKMKEKGDIPEGYSVSREKKERFSLILESASTNQTSMYLCASRDGGGPRGNTEAFFGQGTRLTVV.

V usage is TRBV7-3 and J usage is TRBJ2-2; D ambiguous. V lost 3 bases and J lost 7, with 6 bases in between. Per germline, CDR1 SGHTA and CDR2 FQGTGA. This CDR3 spans 12 amino acids. The CDR3 region is CASSFRNGELFF. As DNA, the CDR3 is TGTGCCAGCAGCTTCCGAAACGGGGAGCTGTTTTTT.

This chain joins TRBV11-2 and TRBJ1-6; no definite D call. This CDR3 has 15 residues. V dropped 0 bases and J dropped 8 bases, with 11 bases sitting between them. Germline CDR1 reads SGHAT; CDR2 reads FQNNGV. CDR3 in DNA: TGTGCCAGCAGCTTAGAAGTCGGGCAACATTCACCCCTCCACTTT. Amino acid sequence: CASSLEVGQHSPLHF.

The V call is TRBV7-2, the J call TRBJ2-5, with 7 bases that match TRBD2. Trimming took 5 bases from V and 9 from J; bases not matched to a gene: 12. Germline V lookup: CDR1 SGHTA, CDR2 FQGNSA. The CDR3 totals 14 residues. CDR3 coding DNA: TGTGCCAGCAGCCCTACTAGCGACCCACCCCCCCAGTACTTC. The encoded protein is CASSPTSDPPPQYF. Based on the CDR3 plus reference TRBV7-2 and TRBJ2-5, the full variable domain is GAGVSQSPSNKVTEKGKDVELRCDPISGHTALYWYRQSLGQGLEFLIYFQGNSAPDKSGLPSDRFSAERTGGSVSTLTIQRTQQEDSAVYLCASSPTSDPPPQYFGPGTRLLVL.

Written as DNA, the CDR3 is TGTGCCAGTAGTATTACATCCAGCGTTCCCTACAATGAGCAGTTCTTC. Its translation: CASSITSSVPYNEQFF. The rearrangement uses TRBV19 and TRBJ2-1, with D unresolved. Trimming removed 3 bases from V and 2 bases from J, with 14 bases in between. Per germline, CDR1 LNHDA and CDR2 SQIVND (reference sequence). This CDR3 region has 16 residues.

V gene TRBV5-4 combines with J gene TRBJ1-6; no clear D. The CDR3 is made up of 15 amino acids. From germline, CDR1 is SGHNT and CDR2 YYREEE (reference sequence). Trimming removed 0 bases from V and 0 bases from J, with 4 bases in between. The chain's CDR3 is CASSLDSSYNSPLHF. The CDR3 region has the DNA TGTGCCAGCAGCTTGGACAGCTCCTATAATTCACCCCTCCACTTT. Variable domain in full (rest from reference TRBV5-4 and TRBJ1-6): ETGVTQSPTHLIKTRGQQVTLRCSSQSGHNTVSWYQQALGQGPQFIFQYYREEENGRGNFPPRFSGLQFPNYSSELNVNALELDDSALYLCASSLDSSYNSPLHFGNGTRLTVT.

CDR3 in amino acids: CASSDGTGTEQYF. The CDR3 nucleotides read TGTGCCAGCAGTGACGGGACAGGGACCGAGCAGTACTTC. The chain couples TRBV6-1 to TRBJ2-7; 9 bases fit TRBD1. Germline V CDR1 and CDR2: MNHNS, SASEGT. The J segment lost 6 bases and the V segment lost 3 bases, leaving 3 bases of the junction unmatched. This CDR3 is built from 13 residues.

This clone has more than one count but fewer than ten. This chain joins TRBV7-9 and TRBJ2-5; 11 bases fit TRBD1. The trim removed 0 bases at V and 4 bases at J, leaving 7 bases unmatched. This CDR3 spans 17 amino acids. Germline V gene lookup returns CDR1 SEHNR and CDR2 FQNEAQ (reference sequence). CDR3 loop: CASSLALGQGARETQYF. DNA for the CDR3: TGTGCCAGCAGCTTAGCCCTAGGACAGGGGGCGCGAGAGACCCAGTACTTC.